This T cell receptor (beta chain) was found in a study of radiation and T cells in renal cell carcinoma. Study conclusions and caveats: From baseline, blood top tumor clonotypes peaked at 2 weeks post-radiation.

Described time point: baseline pretreatment blood. As for treatment: 15 Gy SBRT to primary tumor, nephrectomy 4 weeks later. A remark on this clone: Its matching antigen is unknown.

Libraries were prepared by immunoSEQ multiplex PCR; TCRdb keeps only in-frame clonotypes and omits some of them. The sample shows 150,000 or so clones, approximately 87% of them seen only once. This material consisted of blood, taken from a patient whose treatment included radiotherapy and nephrectomy. The clonotype was recovered from a woman in her 50s with renal cell carcinoma.

CDR3 sequence (DNA): TGTGCCAGCAGCACCGTGGGAAAGGGCTCTGGGGCCAACGTCCTGACTTTC. Its protein is CASSTVGKGSGANVLTF. V and J are TRBV7-9 and TRBJ2-6, with D hard to call. V gave up 5 bases and J gave up 0 bases, with 14 bases separating them. CDR3 length equals 17 residues. Germline V gene lookup returns CDR1 SEHNR and CDR2 FQNEAQ (reference sequence).